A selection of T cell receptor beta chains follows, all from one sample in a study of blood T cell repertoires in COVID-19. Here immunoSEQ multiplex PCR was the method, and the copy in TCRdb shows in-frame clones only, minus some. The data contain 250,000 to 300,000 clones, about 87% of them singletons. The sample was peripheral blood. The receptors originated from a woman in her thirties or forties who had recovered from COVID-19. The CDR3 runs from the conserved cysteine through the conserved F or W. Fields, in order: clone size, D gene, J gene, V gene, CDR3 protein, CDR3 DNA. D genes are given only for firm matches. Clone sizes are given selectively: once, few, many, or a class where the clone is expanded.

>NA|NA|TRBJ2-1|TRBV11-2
CASSLDSTGRLF
TGTGCCAGCAGCTTAGATTCGACAGGCAGGCTCTTC
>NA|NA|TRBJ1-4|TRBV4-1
CASSQDVRQNEKLFF
TGCGCCAGCAGCCAAGATGTCCGTCAGAATGAAAAACTGTTTTTT
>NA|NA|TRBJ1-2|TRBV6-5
CASIPRGGSTLGYTF
TGTGCCAGCATCCCCCGCGGTGGCAGTACTTTGGGCTACACCTTC
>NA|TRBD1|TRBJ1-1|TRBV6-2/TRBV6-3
CASSSPGTGYTEAFF
TGTGCCAGCAGCAGTCCCGGGACAGGGTACACTGAAGCTTTCTTT
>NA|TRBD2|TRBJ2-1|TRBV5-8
CASSPGLGQFF
TGTGCCAGCAGCCCCGGACTAGGGCAGTTCTTC
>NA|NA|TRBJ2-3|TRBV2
CASSVGLAPSTDTQYF
TGTGCCAGCAGTGTGGGGCTAGCGCCTAGCACAGATACGCAGTATTTT
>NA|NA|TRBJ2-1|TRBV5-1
CASSRSGSYNEQFF
TGCGCCAGCAGCAGATCGGGCTCCTACAATGAGCAGTTCTTC
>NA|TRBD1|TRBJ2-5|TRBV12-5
CASGWDSPGETQYF
TGTGCTAGTGGCTGGGACAGCCCGGGGGAGACCCAGTACTTC
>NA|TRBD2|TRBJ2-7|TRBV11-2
CASSLTSGGNYEQYF
TGTGCCAGCAGCCTAACTAGCGGGGGTAACTACGAGCAGTACTTC
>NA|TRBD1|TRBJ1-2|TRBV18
CASSLTGAANYGYTF
TGTGCCAGCTCACTGACAGGGGCGGCTAACTATGGCTACACCTTC
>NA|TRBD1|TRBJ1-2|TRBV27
CASSPWDRAYGYTF
TGTGCCAGCAGCCCGTGGGACAGGGCTTATGGCTACACCTTC
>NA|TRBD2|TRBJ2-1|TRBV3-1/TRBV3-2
CASSQGRGGLYNEQFF
TGTGCCAGCAGCCAAGGGCGGGGGGGCCTGTACAATGAGCAGTTCTTC
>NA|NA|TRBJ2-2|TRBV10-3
CAISERSDTGELFF
TGTGCCATCAGTGAGAGGAGCGACACCGGGGAGCTGTTTTTT
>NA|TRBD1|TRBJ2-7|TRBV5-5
CASSSRPYRGQKYF
TGTGCCAGCAGCTCCCGACCCTACAGGGGGCAAAAGTACTTC
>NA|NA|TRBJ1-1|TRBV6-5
CASREHKGEAFF
TGTGCCAGCAGGGAGCATAAGGGGGAAGCTTTCTTT
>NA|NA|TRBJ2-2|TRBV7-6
CASSTLYRENTGELFF
TGTGCCAGCAGCACACTTTACAGGGAGAACACCGGGGAGCTGTTTTTT
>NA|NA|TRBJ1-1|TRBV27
CASRGETGARPFF
TGTGCCAGCAGGGGGGAGACAGGCGCCCGGCCTTTCTTT
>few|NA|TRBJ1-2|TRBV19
CASSIDARDGYTF
TGTGCCAGTAGTATAGATGCGAGGGATGGCTACACCTTC
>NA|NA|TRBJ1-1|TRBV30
CAWSASPFQGEAFF
TGTGCCTGGAGTGCCTCCCCGTTCCAGGGTGAAGCTTTCTTT
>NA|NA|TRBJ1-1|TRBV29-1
CSVEPGLNTEAFF
TGCAGCGTTGAGCCGGGATTGAACACTGAAGCTTTCTTT
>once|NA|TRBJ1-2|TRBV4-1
CASSQDPGGFGYGYTF
TGCGCCAGCAGCCAAGATCCAGGTGGGTTTGGCTATGGCTACACCTTC
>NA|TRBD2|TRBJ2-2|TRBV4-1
CASSPAGGRTGELFF
TGCGCCAGCAGCCCCGCGGGGGGGAGAACCGGGGAGCTGTTTTTT
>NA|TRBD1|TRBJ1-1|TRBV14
CASSPRQGRGTEAFF
TGTGCCAGCAGCCCCCGACAGGGTAGAGGCACTGAAGCTTTCTTT
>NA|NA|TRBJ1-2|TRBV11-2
CASSPQMNYGYTF
TGTGCCAGCAGCCCGCAGATGAACTATGGCTACACCTTC
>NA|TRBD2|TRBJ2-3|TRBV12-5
CASGLWGLASSTDTQYF
TGTGCTAGTGGTTTGTGGGGACTAGCGAGCTCCACAGATACGCAGTATTTT
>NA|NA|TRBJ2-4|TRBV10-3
CAISEVAPAKNIQYF
TGTGCCATCAGTGAGGTAGCGCCCGCCAAAAACATTCAGTACTTC
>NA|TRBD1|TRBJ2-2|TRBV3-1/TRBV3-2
CASSQDRAPGELFF
TGTGCCAGCAGCCAGGACAGGGCCCCCGGGGAGCTGTTTTTT
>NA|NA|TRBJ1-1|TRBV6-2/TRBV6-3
CASSYSNINTEAFF
TGTGCCAGCAGTTACTCGAACATAAACACTGAAGCTTTCTTT
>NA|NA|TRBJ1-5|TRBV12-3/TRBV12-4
CASSGGNQPQHF
TGTGCCAGCAGTGGGGGGAATCAGCCCCAGCATTTT
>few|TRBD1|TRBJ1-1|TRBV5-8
CASSFTGVTEAFF
TGTGCCAGCAGCTTCACAGGGGTCACTGAAGCTTTCTTT
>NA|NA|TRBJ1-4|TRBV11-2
CASSLDWGSEKLFF
TGTGCCAGCAGCTTGGACTGGGGATCTGAAAAACTGTTTTTT
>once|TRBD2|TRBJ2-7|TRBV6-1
CASRPRGEAYEQYF
TGTGCCAGCAGGCCTCGGGGGGAAGCCTACGAGCAGTACTTC
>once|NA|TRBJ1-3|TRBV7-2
CASSPKRGGIGTIYF
TGTGCCAGCAGCCCGAAGCGGGGGGGCATTGGGACCATATATTTT
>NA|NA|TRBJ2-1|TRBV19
CAASGRSYNEQFF
TGTGCCGCCTCAGGCAGATCCTACAATGAGCAGTTCTTC
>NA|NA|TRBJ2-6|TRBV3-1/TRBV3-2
CASSQVWANVLTF
TGTGCCAGCAGCCAAGTCTGGGCCAACGTCCTGACTTTC
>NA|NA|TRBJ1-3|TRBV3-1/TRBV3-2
CASSLQGGSLDSGNTIYF
TGTGCCAGCAGCCTCCAGGGTGGGTCCCTTGACTCTGGAAACACCATATATTTT
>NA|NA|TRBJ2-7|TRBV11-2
CASSLGVRAYEQYF
TGTGCCAGCAGCTTAGGTGTTCGAGCCTACGAGCAGTACTTC
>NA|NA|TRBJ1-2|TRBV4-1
CASSQVAGTYGYTF
TGCGCCAGCAGCCAAGTTGCGGGGACCTATGGCTACACCTTC
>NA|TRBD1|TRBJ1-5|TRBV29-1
CSVGTGRTGEPQHF
TGCAGCGTTGGGACAGGGAGAACCGGGGAGCCCCAGCATTTT
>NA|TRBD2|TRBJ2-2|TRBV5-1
CASSSIAGITGELFF
TGCGCCAGCAGCTCGATAGCGGGGATCACCGGGGAGCTGTTTTTT
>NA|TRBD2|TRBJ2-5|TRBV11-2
CASSLDHGLAGTFSQYF
TGTGCCAGCAGCTTAGACCACGGACTAGCGGGGACCTTCTCCCAGTACTTC
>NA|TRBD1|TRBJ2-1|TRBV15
CATSIFYRGAYNGQFF
TGTGCCACCAGCATTTTTTACAGGGGAGCCTACAATGGGCAGTTCTTC
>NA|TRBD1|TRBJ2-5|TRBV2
CATDRGETQYF
TGTGCCACCGACAGGGGAGAGACCCAGTACTTC